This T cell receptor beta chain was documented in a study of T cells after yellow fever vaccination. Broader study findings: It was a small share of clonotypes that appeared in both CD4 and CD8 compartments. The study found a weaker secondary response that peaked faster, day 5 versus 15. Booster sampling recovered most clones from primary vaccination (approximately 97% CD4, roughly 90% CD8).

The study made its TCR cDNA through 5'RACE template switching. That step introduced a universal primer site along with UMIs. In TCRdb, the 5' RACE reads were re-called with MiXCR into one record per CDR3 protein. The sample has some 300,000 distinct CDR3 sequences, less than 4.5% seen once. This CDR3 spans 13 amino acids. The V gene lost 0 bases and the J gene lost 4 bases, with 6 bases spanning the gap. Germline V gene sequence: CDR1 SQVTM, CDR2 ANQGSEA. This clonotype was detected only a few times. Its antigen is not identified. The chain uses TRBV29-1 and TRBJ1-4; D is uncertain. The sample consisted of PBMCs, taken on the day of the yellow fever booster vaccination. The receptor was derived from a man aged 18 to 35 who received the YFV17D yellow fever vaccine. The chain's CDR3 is CSVEDSFNEKLFF. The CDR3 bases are TGCAGCGTTGAAGACAGCTTTAATGAAAAACTGTTTTTT.